One and the same sample provided the 20 T cell receptor beta chains below, sequenced in a study of Graves' ophthalmopathy and Graves' hyperthyroidism. Using RNA transcripts, the TCR beta CDR3 regions were amplified. Following a first-round RT-PCR that used HTBI primers, a second-round multiplex PCR was carried out. TCRdb independently ran MiXCR on the multiplex PCR reads; one entry per CDR3 protein. The repertoire holds 260,000 or so distinct CDR3 sequences, with around 42% as singletons. Sample: peripheral blood. Receptor source: an adult man with Graves' ophthalmopathy.

The chain has TRBV20-1 and TRBJ1-1; D might be TRBD1 (6 bases). The CDR3 runs 13 residues. V lost 6 bases and J lost 2, with 13 bases in between. Per germline, CDR1 DFQATT and CDR2 SNEGSKA (reference sequence). CDR3 in DNA: TGCAGTGCGCAGACAGGCCGAAACACTGAAGCTTTCTTT. It codes for CSAQTGRNTEAFF.

This clonotype was counted between two and nine times. The chain couples TRBV2 to TRBJ1-2; D gene ambiguous. This CDR3 contains 12 residues. The ends were cut back, 9 bases at V and 0 bases at J, with 8 bases in the middle. Germline assignment: CDR1 SNHLY and CDR2 FYNNEI. CDR3 amino acids: CASRKPNYGYTF. DNA for the CDR3: TGTGCCAGTAGGAAGCCTAACTATGGCTACACCTTC. Variable domain in full (rest from reference TRBV2 and TRBJ1-2): EPEVTQTPSHQVTQMGQEVILRCVPISNHLYFYWYRQILGQKVEFLVSFYNNEISEKSEIFDDQFSVERPDGSNFTLKIRSTKLEDSAMYFCASRKPNYGYTFGSGTRLTVV.

The rearrangement links TRBV12-3 or TRBV12-4 to TRBJ2-2, with 7 bases fitting TRBD1. This CDR3 has 16 residues. The V gene end was trimmed by 3 bases and the J gene end by 0 bases; junction bases not matched to a gene: 4. The CDR3 DNA reads as TGTGCCAGCAGTTTCTTCGGGACAGCGAACACCGGGGAGCTGTTTTTT. It is translated as CASSFFGTANTGELFF.

In this sample, this clonotype turned up a few times. The chain has TRBV20-1 and TRBJ1-2, with 9 bases that match TRBD1. The CDR3 consists of 13 residues. The germline CDR1 and CDR2 sequences are DFQATT and SNEGSKA (reference sequence). J lost 8 bases, V lost 5 bases, and 9 bases had no gene match. In nucleotides, the CDR3 is TGCAGTGCTCCGGACAGGGGCGGGCCGGGCTACACCTTC. It yields the protein CSAPDRGGPGYTF.

This clonotype has at least ten counts. The V gene is TRBV20-1, the J gene TRBJ1-2; 9 bases line up with TRBD1. J was trimmed by 4 bases and V by 5 bases; bases with no gene match: 5. The CDR3 runs to 13 residues. Germline lookup yields CDR1 DFQATT and CDR2 SNEGSKA (reference sequence). The CDR3 DNA reads as TGCAGTGCTGGGACAGGGAGCCCCTATGGCTACACCTTC. Its protein product is CSAGTGSPYGYTF.

This chain connects TRBV7-6 to TRBJ2-2; D gene unclear. The germline V gene has CDR1 SGHVS and CDR2 FNYEAQ. Trimming pared 5 bases from V and 2 bases from J, leaving 9 bases between. The CDR3 spans 14 residues. CDR3 residues: CASSQALNTGELFF. The DNA for the CDR3 is TGTGCCAGCAGCCAGGCCCTAAACACCGGGGAGCTGTTTTTT.

In this sample, this clonotype turned up a few times. The chain links TRBV12-3 or TRBV12-4 to TRBJ1-6, with D hard to call. The CDR3 sequence is 13 residues long. V lost 6 bases to trimming and J lost 9 bases, with 12 bases between them. CDR3: CASSPRAASPLHF. The CDR3 coding sequence is TGTGCCAGCAGCCCGAGGGCCGCTTCACCCCTCCACTTT.

This chain joins TRBV12-3 or TRBV12-4 and TRBJ2-5, with D unclear. Trimming pared 1 base from V and 4 bases from J, leaving 7 bases between. The CDR3 extends over 13 amino acids. The CDR3, as DNA: TGTGCCAGCAGTTTAGGCTTTCTAGAGACCCAGTACTTC. This codes for CASSLGFLETQYF.

This clonotype was seen only a few times. The rearrangement joins TRBV2 to TRBJ1-1, with D uncertain. This CDR3 has 14 amino acids. Germline V gene sequence: CDR1 SNHLY, CDR2 FYNNEI. Deletions cut 7 bases from V and 2 bases from J, with 14 bases between. This chain's CDR3 is CASNQDGGNTEAFF. The DNA of the CDR3 is TGTGCCAGCAACCAGGACGGAGGAAACACTGAAGCTTTCTTT. Supplemented by reference TRBV2 and TRBJ1-1, the full variable domain reads EPEVTQTPSHQVTQMGQEVILRCVPISNHLYFYWYRQILGQKVEFLVSFYNNEISEKSEIFDDQFSVERPDGSNFTLKIRSTKLEDSAMYFCASNQDGGNTEAFFGQGTRLTVV.

CDR3 amino acids: CASRARGVDYGYTF. The CDR3 nucleotides read TGTGCCAGCAGAGCTAGGGGCGTGGACTATGGCTACACCTTC. The rearrangement links TRBV7-2 to TRBJ1-2; tentatively, D is TRBD1 (5 bases). The ends were cut back, 6 bases at V and 3 bases at J, with 14 bases in the middle. Per germline, CDR1 SGHTA and CDR2 FQGNSA. This CDR3 contains 14 residues.

Only one count was recorded for this clonotype. The V gene is TRBV5-1, the J gene TRBJ2-5; D unresolved. This CDR3 region has 14 residues. V was cut by 4 bases and J by 5 bases, with 15 bases left in between. Germline lookup yields CDR1 SGHRS and CDR2 YFSETQ. CDR3 bases: TGCGCCAGCAGCCCTAGGACCCTTGGTGAGACCCAGTACTTC. It is translated as CASSPRTLGETQYF.

The chain employs TRBV5-4 and TRBJ1-1; possible D gene TRBD1, 5 bases. Germline-derived CDR1 and CDR2 are SGHNT and YYREEE (reference sequence). The CDR3 extends over 14 amino acids. V gave up 0 bases and J gave up 4 bases, with 10 bases separating them. CDR3 sequence reads: CASSLADGGTEAFF. In DNA form, the CDR3 reads TGTGCCAGCAGCTTGGCGGACGGGGGCACTGAAGCTTTCTTT.

V usage is TRBV24-1 and J usage is TRBJ2-2; D is unresolved. CDR1 and CDR2 from the germline V gene are KGHDR and SFDVKD. The CDR3 totals 14 residues. Deletions cut 0 bases from V and 7 bases from J, with 8 bases between. Written as DNA, the CDR3 is TGTGCCACCAGTGATTTGATGGGGATCGGGGAGCTGTTTTTT. Translating gives CATSDLMGIGELFF.

The chain couples TRBV2 to TRBJ1-2; 8 bases map to TRBD1. CDR3 length equals 14 residues. In germline, CDR1 is SNHLY, CDR2 FYNNEI. V shed 5 bases, J shed 2 bases, and the junction held 4 bases outside the gene matches. The CDR3 coding sequence is TGTGCCAGCAGTCGACAGGGGATGAACTATGGCTACACCTTC. Translated: CASSRQGMNYGYTF.

The chain recombines TRBV6-6 with TRBJ2-2; a weak D match, TRBD1 (8 bases). CDR3 length: 15 residues. V gave up 5 bases and J gave up 4 bases, with 14 bases separating them. CDR1 and CDR2 from the germline V gene are MNHNY and SVGAGI (reference sequence). The CDR3 DNA reads as TGTGCCAGCAGTCCACAGGGGGGGCGCACCGGGGAGCTGTTTTTT. It is translated as CASSPQGGRTGELFF.

The V and J genes are TRBV9 and TRBJ1-3; no reliable D call. Germline CDR1 reads SGDLS; CDR2 reads YYNGEE. V lost 5 bases, J lost 1 base, and 13 bases lay in between. The CDR3 length is 15 residues. CDR3 nucleotide sequence: TGTGCCAGCAGAATAGGACTCTTATCTGGAAACACCATATATTTT. Its protein is CASRIGLLSGNTIYF.

V is TRBV24-1 and J is TRBJ1-2, with D maybe TRBD1 (5 bases). Trimming shortened V by 5 bases and J by 4 bases, and 16 bases separated the two germline ends. The germline CDR1 and CDR2 sequences are KGHDR and SFDVKD. This CDR3 region has 15 residues. This CDR3 reads CATSGGTRSTYGYTF. The CDR3 DNA reads TGTGCCACCAGTGGGGGCACGAGAAGTACCTATGGCTACACCTTC.

The chain employs TRBV6-1 and TRBJ2-2; 9 bases line up with TRBD2. The CDR3 has 15 residues. V gave up 7 bases and J gave up 7 bases; unmatched junction bases: 10. Germline V gene data show CDR1 as MNHNS and CDR2 as SASEGT. The CDR3: CASMGGRASSGELFF. CDR3 nucleotides: TGTGCCAGCATGGGCGGGAGGGCCTCAAGCGGGGAGCTGTTTTTT.

This clonotype was seen a few times. J is TRBJ2-5 and V is TRBV24-1, with a weak D call TRBD2 (6 bases). Germline CDR1 reads KGHDR; CDR2 reads SFDVKD. Trimming stripped 0 bases from V and 3 bases from J, with 13 bases between. CDR3 length: 16 residues. The CDR3 sequence: CATSDLPRTGEETQYF. The CDR3 DNA is TGTGCCACCAGTGATTTGCCTAGGACGGGAGAAGAGACCCAGTACTTC.

The chain combines TRBV20-1 with TRBJ2-3, with D uncertain. The CDR3 consists of 14 residues. V lost 3 bases and J 2 bases, leaving 12 bases between the germline ends. Germline CDR1 and CDR2: DFQATT and SNEGSKA (reference sequence). The CDR3 DNA reads TGCAGTGCTAGTAAAGGGCATTCCACAGATACGCAGTATTTT. Translated, it gives CSASKGHSTDTQYF.